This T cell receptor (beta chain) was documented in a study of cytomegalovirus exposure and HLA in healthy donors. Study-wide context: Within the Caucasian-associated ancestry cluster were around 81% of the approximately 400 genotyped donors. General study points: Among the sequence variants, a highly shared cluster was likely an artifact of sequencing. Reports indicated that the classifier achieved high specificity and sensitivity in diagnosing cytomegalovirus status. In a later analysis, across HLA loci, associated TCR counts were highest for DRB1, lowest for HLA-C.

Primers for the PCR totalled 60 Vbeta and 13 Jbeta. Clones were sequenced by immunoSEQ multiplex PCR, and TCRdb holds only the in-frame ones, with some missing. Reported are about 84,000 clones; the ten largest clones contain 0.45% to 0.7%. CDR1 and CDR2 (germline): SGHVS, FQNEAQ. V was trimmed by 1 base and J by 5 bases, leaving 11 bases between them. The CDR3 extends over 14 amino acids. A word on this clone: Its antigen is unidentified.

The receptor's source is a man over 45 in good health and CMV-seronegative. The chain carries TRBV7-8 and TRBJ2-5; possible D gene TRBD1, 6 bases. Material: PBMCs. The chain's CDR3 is CASSLVDRRETQYF. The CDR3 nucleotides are TGTGCCAGCAGCTTAGTAGACAGGAGGGAGACCCAGTACTTC. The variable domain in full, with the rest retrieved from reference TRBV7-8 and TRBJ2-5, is GAGVSQSPRYKVAKRGQDVALRCDPISGHVSLFWYQQALGQGPEFLTYFQNEAQLDKSGLPSDRFFAERPEGSVSTLKIQRTQQEDSAVYLCASSLVDRRETQYFGPGTRLLVL.